These T cell receptor beta chains were read from a single sample in a study of control samples from healthy donors and cancer patients. Profiled with immunoSEQ multiplex PCR; TCRdb holds only in-frame clones, not every one. The sample lists approximately 150,000 clones, around 90% seen once, with approximately 0.7% in the top ten. Sequences were obtained from blood. Every receptor here comes from a woman in her 30s in good health. CDR3s include the opening cysteine and the closing phenylalanine or tryptophan.

V gene: TRBV28
CDR3 protein: CASSLQWDSPYEQYF

V gene: TRBV4-2
CDR3 protein: CASSQFSPVGYGYTF

V gene: TRBV2
CDR3 protein: CASSEVWTLDYEQYF

V gene: TRBV21-1
CDR3 protein: CASSNTGWGNEKLFF

V gene: TRBV30
CDR3 protein: CAWEGGGGPYNEQFF

V gene: TRBV19
CDR3 protein: CASSIQAQETQYF

V gene: TRBV12-3/TRBV12-4
CDR3 protein: CASSFLETQYF

V gene: TRBV7-3
CDR3 protein: CASSRDQEGTQYF

V gene: TRBV6-2/TRBV6-3
CDR3 protein: CASTPEGAGVTDTQYF

V gene: TRBV7-9
CDR3 protein: CASSQPLAGETHEQFF

V gene: TRBV30
CDR3 protein: CAWSGGSRGTYEQYF

V gene: TRBV18
CDR3 protein: CASSPQSGSYGYTF

V gene: TRBV18
CDR3 protein: CASSPPVDRNTGELFF

V gene: TRBV10-3
CDR3 protein: CANRGQSTSYGYTF

V gene: TRBV27
CDR3 protein: CASTTGDSPLHF

V gene: TRBV7-2
CDR3 protein: CASSVDRDEKLFF

V gene: TRBV28
CDR3 protein: CASSSAGEYQETQYF

V gene: TRBV5-1
CDR3 protein: CASSLGDRRETQYF

V gene: TRBV4-1
CDR3 protein: CASSQDLTDTQYF

V gene: TRBV7-3
CDR3 protein: CASSLRRGVYEQYF

V gene: TRBV6-5
CDR3 protein: CASSYSGPAYEQYF

V gene: TRBV7-9
CDR3 protein: CASSTDSTDTQYF

V gene: TRBV20-1
CDR3 protein: CSASHRTFYEQYF

V gene: TRBV13
CDR3 protein: CASSFLQGNSYEQYF

V gene: TRBV18
CDR3 protein: CASSAGTGGREQYF

V gene: TRBV20-1
CDR3 protein: CSASWTGGYRGYNSPLHF

V gene: TRBV10-3
CDR3 protein: CAIRPAGLNTEAFF

V gene: TRBV13
CDR3 protein: CASSAQPSYEQYF

V gene: TRBV28
CDR3 protein: CATRGVGTEAFF